These 24 T cell receptor beta chains were sequenced from one sample in a study of blood T cell repertoires in COVID-19. Assay used: immunoSEQ multiplex PCR; TCRdb lists only in-frame clones, some missing. The sample lists 200,000 to 250,000 clones; roughly nine tenths were seen once. The sample comprised peripheral blood. The receptors originated from a woman aged 45-59 years with COVID-19, enrolled during active disease.

The genes are TRBV7-2 and TRBJ1-5, with TRBD1 as a possible D gene (5 bases). V was cut by 1 base and J by 7 bases, with 20 bases left in between. This CDR3 is built from 17 residues. Germline V gives CDR1 SGHTA, CDR2 FQGNSA. In DNA form, the CDR3 reads TGTGCCAGCAGCTTAGGGGCCGGCGGGGAGAGGGGCCAGCCCCAGCATTTT. The encoded protein is CASSLGAGGERGQPQHF.

The chain is built from TRBV11-2 and TRBJ1-5; D possibly corresponds to TRBD1 (6 bases). V dropped 4 bases and J dropped 7 bases, with 14 bases sitting between them. CDR3 length: 14 amino acids. Germline V gene lookup returns CDR1 SGHAT and CDR2 FQNNGV. CDR3 nucleotides: TGTGCCAGCAGCTCCCTGGACAGCAGGCAGCCCCAGCATTTT. This sequence encodes CASSSLDSRQPQHF.

The CDR3 region is CASSLGIAGEQYV. The DNA of the CDR3 is TGTGCCAGCAGCTTAGGAATAGCGGGGGAGCAGTACGTC. The chain is built from TRBV7-8 and TRBJ2-7, with 8 bases fitting TRBD2. Germline CDR1 reads SGHVS; CDR2 reads FQNEAQ. V shed 1 base and J 7 bases; nucleotides not matched to a gene: 3. This CDR3 has 13 residues.

The chain recombines TRBV21-1 with TRBJ2-3; TRBD1, the D gene given by the table, was not confirmed from the DNA. TRBV21-1 is assigned pseudogene status. The CDR3 sequence is 18 residues long. Here the CDR3 reads CASSKPPPTPRYTDTQYF. CDR3 DNA: TGTGCCAGCAGCAAACCCCCCCCGACACCCCGTTACACAGATACGCAGTATTTT.

This rearrangement joins TRBV11-3 to TRBJ2-7; tentatively, D is TRBD1 (5 bases). In germline, CDR1 is SGHNT, CDR2 YENEEA. The CDR3 spans 16 residues. Trimming stripped 1 base from V and 2 bases from J, with 15 bases between. The CDR3 bases are TGTGCCAGCAGCTTAGTTTTGGGCAGGGCCCCCTACGAGCAGTACTTC. This gives the protein CASSLVLGRAPYEQYF.

The J gene is TRBJ2-5, the V gene TRBV28; D possibly corresponds to TRBD1 (6 bases). V lost 9 bases and J lost 3, with 17 bases in between. This CDR3 is 14 amino acids long. The germline gives CDR1 MDHEN, CDR2 SYDVKM. The CDR3 protein is CASRGHPREETQYF. The CDR3 bases are TGTGCCAGTCGGGGACACCCTAGGGAAGAGACCCAGTACTTC.

V and J are TRBV6-5 and TRBJ1-6; no reliable D call. Trimming stripped 6 bases from V and 8 bases from J, with 17 bases between. The CDR3 consists of 15 residues. The germline V gene encodes CDR1 MNHEY and CDR2 SVGAGI. The CDR3 DNA reads as TGTGCCAGCAGGGAGGCCACAAATGGGGATTCACCCCTCCACTTT. Amino acids: CASREATNGDSPLHF.

This sequence joins TRBV5-1 and TRBJ1-5; D not certain. From germline, CDR1 is SGHRS and CDR2 YFSETQ. There are 15 residues in the CDR3. V gave up 1 base and J gave up 4 bases, with 12 bases separating them. DNA for the CDR3: TGCGCCAGCAGCTTGTCCTCCTCGAGGAATCAGCCCCAGCATTTT. The encoded protein is CASSLSSSRNQPQHF.

This clone came up once. The chain combines TRBV5-1 with TRBJ2-1; unclear D gene. CDR3 length: 12 amino acids. Between the trimmed V and J ends, which lost 4 bases and 9 bases, there was a span of 11 bases. Germline CDR1 reads SGHRS; CDR2 reads YFSETQ. CDR3 region: CASSLTVAEQFF. CDR3 nucleotide sequence: TGCGCCAGCAGCCTCACGGTCGCTGAGCAGTTCTTC.

The table lists this clone with a count of one. The chain combines TRBV5-1 with TRBJ1-6; D call uncertain. Trimming took off 3 bases at V and 10 bases at J, with 17 bases between the two ends. The V gene's germline CDR1 is SGHRS and CDR2 YFSETQ. The CDR3 sequence is 15 residues long. The chain's CDR3 is CASSYAPGEESPLHF. In nucleotides, the CDR3 is TGCGCCAGCAGCTACGCTCCCGGAGAAGAATCACCCCTCCACTTT.

The chain is built from TRBV6-6 and TRBJ1-4, with 11 bases that match TRBD1. The CDR3 runs 16 residues. CDR1 MNHNY and CDR2 SVGAGI come from the germline V gene (reference sequence). V dropped 2 bases and J dropped 2; count of bases not matched to a gene: 1. CDR3 amino acids: CASSYGQGATNEKLFF. The CDR3 nucleotides are TGTGCCAGCAGTTACGGACAGGGGGCGACTAATGAAAAACTGTTTTTT.

The CDR3 DNA reads as TGTGCCAGCTCTCCAATGGGAGGAGATCAGCCCCAGCATTTT. Its translation is CASSPMGGDQPQHF. The chain combines TRBV18 with TRBJ1-5, with unresolved D. Deletions cut 6 bases from V and 5 bases from J, with 14 bases between. The CDR3 has 14 amino acids. CDR1 KGHSH and CDR2 LQKENI come from the germline V gene.

This chain joins TRBV11-1 and TRBJ1-1, with unresolved D. Germline V gives CDR1 SGHAT, CDR2 FQDESV (reference sequence). V was shortened by 1 base and J by 1 base, with 10 bases between the two germline ends. CDR3 size: 15 residues. The CDR3 spells CASSLVLSGNTEAFF. The CDR3 DNA reads TGTGCCAGCAGCTTAGTGTTGTCAGGGAACACTGAAGCTTTCTTT.

The chain employs TRBV5-5 and TRBJ1-5, with unresolved D. Germline assignment: CDR1 SGHKS and CDR2 YYEKEE (reference sequence). The V gene lost 0 bases and the J gene lost 6 bases, with 7 bases spanning the gap. The CDR3 sequence is 13 residues long. CDR3 in amino acids: CASSLGASQPQHF. The CDR3 region has the DNA TGTGCCAGCAGCTTGGGGGCGAGTCAGCCCCAGCATTTT.

J is TRBJ2-2 and V is TRBV21-1; TRBD2 is the table's D call, not checked against the DNA. TRBV21-1 is classified as a pseudogene. This CDR3 comprises 14 residues. CDR3 loop: CASSPPRLEGELFF. The CDR3 DNA reads as TGTGCCAGCAGCCCCCCGCGGTTGGAAGGGGAGCTGTTTTTT.

The genes are TRBV24-1 and TRBJ2-2; D not resolved. The germline V gene has CDR1 KGHDR and CDR2 SFDVKD. The CDR3 has 13 amino acids. Trimming removed 5 bases from V and 6 bases from J, with 9 bases in between. The CDR3 here is CATSVAVAGELFF. CDR3 in DNA: TGTGCCACCAGTGTTGCCGTAGCCGGGGAGCTGTTTTTT.

V and J are TRBV7-3 and TRBJ1-1, with TRBD1 matching 10 bases. CDR1 and CDR2 from the germline V gene are SGHTA and FQGTGA. After removal of 5 bases from V and 8 bases from J, the junction contained 14 bases not matched to a gene. There are 16 residues in the CDR3. The CDR3 sequence is CASSTPRDRGSSEAFF. CDR3 nucleotides: TGTGCCAGCAGCACACCCCGGGACAGGGGATCATCCGAAGCTTTCTTT.

The chain is built from TRBV12-5 and TRBJ2-7; TRBD1 agrees at 7 bases. The V gene end was trimmed by 0 bases and the J gene end by 5 bases; junction bases not matched to a gene: 10. Germline V gene sequence: CDR1 LGHNT, CDR2 FRNRAP. The length of the CDR3 is 16 residues. CDR3 in DNA: TGTGCTAGTGGTTTGGTAAAGGGCAGGGGGTCGGACGAGCAGTACTTC. Translation gives CASGLVKGRGSDEQYF.

The chain has TRBV7-3 and TRBJ2-3; tentative D call: TRBD2 (6 bases). There are 16 residues in the CDR3. Looked up from germline, CDR1 is SGHTA and CDR2 is FQGTGA. Trimming shortened V by 1 base and J by 0 bases, and 11 bases separated the two germline ends. DNA for the CDR3: TGTGCCAGCAGCTTAATGTACGGGGGAAGCACAGATACGCAGTATTTT. It encodes CASSLMYGGSTDTQYF.

The V call is TRBV7-2, the J call TRBJ1-4; 7 bases align to TRBD1. Germline lookup yields CDR1 SGHTA and CDR2 FQGNSA. The ends lost 5 bases at V and 5 bases at J; junction bases unmatched: 8. CDR3 size: 15 residues. The CDR3 DNA reads as TGTGCCAGCAGCAATTTGGGCAGGGGGAATGAAAAACTGTTTTTT. Translation: CASSNLGRGNEKLFF.

The V call is TRBV9, the J call TRBJ1-1, with D hard to call. Germline-derived CDR1 and CDR2 are SGDLS and YYNGEE. The V end lost 4 bases, the J end lost 2 bases, and 9 bases lay between the germline ends. The CDR3 contains 13 residues. This CDR3 reads CASSLGRNTEAFF. The CDR3, as DNA: TGTGCCAGCAGCTTGGGCAGAAACACTGAAGCTTTCTTT.

The V and J genes are TRBV6-4 and TRBJ1-2, with D possibly being TRBD1 (5 bases). The CDR3 contains 14 residues. The germline V and J ends were trimmed by 0 bases and 7 bases, with 12 bases remaining between them. CDR1 and CDR2 (germline): MRHNA, SNTAGT. The CDR3 sequence: CASSDSERRGGYTF. CDR3 nucleotide sequence: TGTGCCAGCAGTGACTCGGAGAGGAGGGGTGGCTACACCTTC.

This chain uses TRBV9 with TRBJ1-2; 10 bases align to TRBD1. CDR1 is SGDLS and CDR2 is YYNGEE in the germline V gene. The CDR3 loop spans 16 amino acids. The junction had 10 bases not matched to a gene; V was cut back by 2 bases and J by 6 bases. This chain's CDR3 is CASSVYTGTGVNGYTF. In DNA, the CDR3 is TGTGCCAGCAGCGTCTATACTGGGACAGGGGTAAATGGCTACACCTTC.

The genes are TRBV23-1 and TRBJ2-2; a weak D match, TRBD1 (6 bases). TRBV23-1 is recorded as an ORF, its role being uncertain. CDR3 length: 16 amino acids. V was clipped by 8 bases and J by 0 bases, with 16 bases between them. CDR3 protein: CASDSRRTANTGELFF. The CDR3 bases are TGCGCCAGCGACTCGAGGCGGACAGCGAACACCGGGGAGCTGTTTTTT.